The 29 T cell receptor beta chains below were found in one sample sequenced in a study of Ad26.COV2.S vaccination and SARS-CoV-2 variants (dated by TCRdb to the early 2020s). Library creation used the immunoSEQ multiplex PCR assay. Held by TCRdb, this immuneACCESS table contains in-frame sequences only and omits some clones. Under half of the omission traces to an unresolved V gene where checked; the cause of the rest is unknown. The sample yields under 550,000 clones; around 90% were counted once. Together, the top ten hold 12% of the sample. Read against the paper, the sample's treatment or condition label means: roughly 20 received Ad26.COV2.S at low or high dose, single or two shots; about 5 received placebo; per-sample allocation not given. For vaccine and placebo recipients, the sequenced repertoires came from samples collected on day 63 after the first injection. This material consisted of peripheral blood, taken in a trial of Ad26.COV2.S vaccine versus placebo. Receptors originate from a person aged 18-65 years who received the Ad26.COV2.S COVID-19 vaccine or a placebo.

The rearrangement uses TRBV29-1 and TRBJ1-3; D remains ambiguous. There are 15 residues in the CDR3. Germline CDR1 SQVTM, CDR2 ANQGSEA. The ends were cut back, 5 bases at V and 2 bases at J, with 16 bases in the middle. This chain's CDR3 is CSVTEWSPTGNTIYF. The CDR3 DNA reads as TGCAGCGTTACGGAATGGTCACCTACTGGAAACACCATATATTTT.

V gene TRBV29-1 combines with J gene TRBJ2-6; D gene unclear. CDR1 is SQVTM, CDR2 ANQGSEA, per germline. The CDR3 runs 15 residues. V was shortened by 4 bases and J by 1 base, with 11 bases between the two germline ends. The CDR3: CSVGQVQSGANVLTF. The CDR3 DNA sequence: TGCAGCGTTGGGCAGGTGCAGTCTGGGGCCAACGTCCTGACTTTC.

The V gene is TRBV3-1 (or the pseudogene TRBV3-2), the J gene TRBJ1-1, with a weak D call TRBD1 (6 bases). Trimming shortened V by 6 bases and J by 10 bases, and 30 bases separated the two germline ends. The CDR3 is 17 amino acids. Germline CDR1 LGHDT, CDR2 YNNKEL (reference sequence). CDR3 sequence reads: CASSPTLTYRMGASAFF. CDR3 coding DNA: TGTGCCAGCAGTCCTACTCTAACCTACCGAATGGGGGCGTCAGCTTTCTTT.

The genes are TRBV5-4 and TRBJ1-3; D might be TRBD1 (6 bases). The CDR3 is 16 residues long. Germline V gene lookup returns CDR1 SGHNT and CDR2 YYREEE (reference sequence). The V end was cut by 4 bases, the J end by 1 base, with 15 bases between. This chain's CDR3 is CASSPSAGASGNTIYF. CDR3 in DNA: TGTGCCAGCAGCCCCTCTGCGGGGGCGTCTGGAAACACCATATATTTT.

This clone was observed a single time. This chain connects TRBV28 to TRBJ2-1, with 11 bases that match TRBD2. The V segment lost 3 bases and the J segment 6 bases; nucleotides outside the gene matches: 13. This CDR3 is built from 18 residues. Germline assignment: CDR1 MDHEN and CDR2 SYDVKM. CDR3 nucleotide sequence: TGTGCCAGCAGTTTTTCCCCCCAACTAGCGGGAGTTCGCAATGAGCAGTTCTTC. Amino acid sequence: CASSFSPQLAGVRNEQFF. Based on the CDR3 plus reference TRBV28 and TRBJ2-1, the full variable domain is DVKVTQSSRYLVKRTGEKVFLECVQDMDHENMFWYRQDPGLGLRLIYFSYDVKMKEKGDIPEGYSVSREKKERFSLILESASTNQTSMYLCASSFSPQLAGVRNEQFFGPGTRLTVL.

The rearrangement joins TRBV30 to TRBJ2-7; D unresolved. V dropped 2 bases and J dropped 5 bases, with 10 bases sitting between them. The CDR3 length is 12 residues. Per germline, CDR1 GTSNPN and CDR2 SVGIG (reference sequence). The CDR3 region is CAWSKATHEQYF. The CDR3 region has the DNA TGTGCCTGGAGTAAGGCGACCCACGAGCAGTACTTC.

The gene calls are TRBV5-1 and TRBJ2-7, with TRBD1 matching 10 bases. There are 13 residues in the CDR3. V lost 5 bases, J lost 5 bases, and 4 bases stayed unmatched. Germline loops: CDR1 SGHRS, CDR2 YFSETQ. The DNA of the CDR3 is TGCGCCAGCAGGGGGACAGGGGAGGACGAGCAGTACTTC. It encodes CASRGTGEDEQYF.

Comments on this clone: One junction end does not reproduce the germline sequence, and a read error may be involved. The chain uses TRBV4-1 and TRBJ2-1; D uncertain. This CDR3 is 16 amino acids long. Germline V lookup: CDR1 MGHRA, CDR2 YSYEKL. The CDR3 coding sequence is TGCGCCAGCAGTCAAGGGCCCGATGGGTCCTACAATGAGCAGTTCTTC. It specifies CASSQGPDGSYNEQFF.

There are a few counts of this clone. The V and J genes are TRBV6-2 or TRBV6-3 and TRBJ2-7; perhaps TRBD1 as D (6 bases). Germline loops: CDR1 MNHEY, CDR2 SVGEGT. Deletions cut 5 bases from V and 4 bases from J, with 12 bases between. This CDR3 spans 13 amino acids. The CDR3 loop is CASSTTGWYEQYF. As DNA, the CDR3 is TGTGCCAGCAGTACAACAGGGTGGTACGAGCAGTACTTC.

This chain links TRBV19 with TRBJ2-7; 7 nucleotides agree with TRBD2. Germline trimming cut 5 bases from V and 3 bases from J; bases unmatched to any gene: 4. CDR3 length: 13 residues. Germline V gives CDR1 LNHDA, CDR2 SQIVND (reference sequence). The CDR3 sequence: CASSFAGVYEQYF. In DNA, the CDR3 is TGTGCCAGTAGTTTCGCGGGGGTCTACGAGCAGTACTTC.

J is TRBJ1-2 and V is TRBV19; perhaps TRBD1 as D (6 bases). The germline V gene encodes CDR1 LNHDA and CDR2 SQIVND (reference sequence). The CDR3 is made up of 14 amino acids. V was cut by 4 bases and J by 6 bases, with 15 bases left in between. Here the CDR3 reads CASSRTGSSDGYTF. The CDR3 region has the DNA TGTGCCAGTAGTAGAACAGGGTCCTCGGATGGCTACACCTTC. Using reference TRBV19 and TRBJ1-2 for the parts outside the CDR3, the full variable domain is DGGITQSPKYLFRKEGQNVTLSCEQNLNHDAMYWYRQDPGQGLRLIYYSQIVNDFQKGDIAEGYSVSREKKESFPLTVTSAQKNPTAFYLCASSRTGSSDGYTFGSGTRLTVV.

This chain uses TRBV27 with TRBJ1-2, with D unresolved. V lost 4 bases and J 1 base, leaving 19 bases between the germline ends. Germline CDR1 and CDR2: MNHEY and SMNVEV (reference sequence). The CDR3 extends over 17 amino acids. The DNA of the CDR3 is TGTGCCAGCAGTTCCCTTGTGGGCAGCGGAGTTAACTATGGCTACACCTTC. Residues: CASSSLVGSGVNYGYTF.

This chain connects TRBV30 to TRBJ2-7, with 7 bases fitting TRBD1. Looked up from germline, CDR1 is GTSNPN and CDR2 is SVGIG (reference sequence). There are 16 residues in the CDR3. V was clipped by 3 bases and J by 2 bases; unmatched bases: 13. The CDR3 DNA is TGTGCCTGGAGCAGACAGGGATACCCCAGCCCCTACGAGCAGTACTTC. Its translation is CAWSRQGYPSPYEQYF. The whole variable domain, filled in from reference TRBV30 and TRBJ2-7, reads SQTIHQWPATLVQPVGSPLSLECTVEGTSNPNLYWYRQAAGRGLQLLFYSVGIGQISSEVPQNLSASRPQDRQFILSSKKLLLSDSGFYLCAWSRQGYPSPYEQYFGPGTRLTVT.

The chain combines TRBV19 with TRBJ2-5; the match to TRBD2 covers 10 bases. CDR1 and CDR2 (germline): LNHDA, SQIVND (reference sequence). CDR3 length: 15 residues. V dropped 8 bases and J dropped 2; count of bases not matched to a gene: 8. CDR3 DNA: TGTGCCAGTCACTTAGCGGGAGGACCTCAAGAGACCCAGTACTTC. Translation: CASHLAGGPQETQYF.

The V gene is TRBV7-6, the J gene TRBJ1-3, with TRBD1 matching over 8 bases. Unmatched junction bases numbered 4, after V lost 3 bases and J lost 0 bases. The CDR3 is made up of 16 amino acids. Germline CDR1 is SGHVS and CDR2 is FNYEAQ. The CDR3 protein is CASSFGTGSSGNTIYF. The CDR3 nucleotides read TGTGCCAGCAGCTTCGGGACAGGAAGCTCTGGAAACACCATATATTTT.

The CDR3 loop reads CASSYSGQFHTGELFF. DNA for the CDR3: TGTGCCAGCAGTTACTCCGGACAGTTCCACACCGGGGAGCTGTTTTTT. The V and J genes are TRBV6-5 and TRBJ2-2; D may be TRBD1 (6 bases). The CDR3 has 16 amino acids. Germline values: CDR1 MNHEY, CDR2 SVGAGI. Trimming removed 0 bases from V and 3 bases from J, with 11 bases in between.

V and J are TRBV18 and TRBJ2-5; 7 nucleotides agree with TRBD2. Germline lookup yields CDR1 KGHSH and CDR2 LQKENI. Trimming took 3 bases from V and 4 from J; bases not matched to a gene: 8. CDR3 length: 15 amino acids. The CDR3 DNA sequence: TGTGCCAGCTCACCTCTCCGGGAGGTGGGAGAGACCCAGTACTTC. It codes for CASSPLREVGETQYF.

This clone was seen a handful of times. The J gene is TRBJ2-7, the V gene TRBV19; 8 bases are shared with TRBD1. The V gene's germline CDR1 is LNHDA and CDR2 SQIVND (reference sequence). The CDR3 sequence is 15 residues long. Trimming cost V 5 bases and J 2 bases; bases outside gene matches: 8. CDR3 coding DNA: TGTGCCAGTAGTCCACGATGGGACAGGCCCTACGAGCAGTACTTC. Protein product: CASSPRWDRPYEQYF.

The chain combines TRBV7-2 with TRBJ1-1, with D possibly matching TRBD1 (6 bases). Germline assignment: CDR1 SGHTA and CDR2 FQGNSA. This CDR3 is built from 16 residues. Deletions cut 3 bases from V and 4 bases from J, with 18 bases between. In nucleotides, the CDR3 is TGTGCCAGCAGCTTTGGGATACAGGGATTCGGCACTGAAGCTTTCTTT. Translated, it gives CASSFGIQGFGTEAFF.

The chain employs TRBV27 and TRBJ2-2, with D unresolved. Germline lookup yields CDR1 MNHEY and CDR2 SMNVEV (reference sequence). This CDR3 spans 12 amino acids. Trimming pared 2 bases from V and 8 bases from J, leaving 6 bases between. The CDR3 sequence is CASSLVRGELFF. The DNA of the CDR3 is TGTGCCAGCAGTTTAGTCCGAGGGGAGCTGTTTTTT.

The chain links TRBV19 to TRBJ1-6; 7 nucleotides agree with TRBD1. From germline, CDR1 is LNHDA and CDR2 SQIVND (reference sequence). V shed 8 bases and J 0 bases; nucleotides not matched to a gene: 10. The CDR3 covers 17 residues. The CDR3 reads CASGLLRGSSYNSPLHF. The CDR3 region has the DNA TGTGCCAGTGGACTACTCAGGGGGAGCTCCTATAATTCACCCCTCCACTTT.

This clone was detected only once. V usage is TRBV5-5 and J usage is TRBJ2-1; tentatively, D is TRBD2 (5 bases). V was cut by 0 bases and J by 8 bases, with 15 bases left in between. Germline lookup yields CDR1 SGHKS and CDR2 YYEKEE (reference sequence). CDR3 length equals 15 residues. In DNA, the CDR3 is TGTGCCAGCAGCTTGGCATGGGAGTACGGCTATGAGCAGTTCTTC. The encoded protein is CASSLAWEYGYEQFF.

CDR3 sequence reads: CASDTDRAGKPFF. The CDR3 nucleotides are TGTGCCAGCGACACCGACAGGGCCGGGAAACCTTTCTTT. The chain joins TRBV6-5 to TRBJ1-1, with 7 bases aligning to TRBD1. The V segment lost 8 bases and the J segment 12 bases; nucleotides outside the gene matches: 15. The CDR3 length is 13 residues. Germline V gene lookup returns CDR1 MNHEY and CDR2 SVGAGI.

This rearrangement joins TRBV28 to TRBJ2-7, with D perhaps being TRBD1 or TRBD2 (5 bases each). With 3 bases removed from V and 6 bases from J, the gap between germline ends came to 9 bases. The CDR3 extends over 12 amino acids. Germline V gene sequence: CDR1 MDHEN, CDR2 SYDVKM. This chain's CDR3 is CASSFGGVEQYF. CDR3 DNA sequence: TGTGCCAGCAGTTTTGGGGGAGTCGAGCAGTACTTC.

This chain links TRBV11-2 with TRBJ2-7; 9 bases are shared with TRBD1. The V gene's germline CDR1 is SGHAT and CDR2 FQNNGV. The CDR3 sequence is 14 residues long. The V segment lost 5 bases and the J segment 3 bases; nucleotides outside the gene matches: 5. The CDR3 bases are TGTGCCAGCAGCCAGCTGACAGGGGGCTACGAGCAGTACTTC. Its protein is CASSQLTGGYEQYF. The full variable domain, with the rest looked up from reference TRBV11-2 and TRBJ2-7, is EAGVAQSPRYKIIEKRQSVAFWCNPISGHATLYWYQQILGQGPKLLIQFQNNGVVDDSQLPKDRFSAERLKGVDSTLKIQPAKLEDSAVYLCASSQLTGGYEQYFGPGTRLTVT.

The chain couples TRBV4-3 to TRBJ1-1; D gene unclear. Germline V CDR1 and CDR2: LGHNA, YSLEER. This CDR3 comprises 15 residues. Trimming removed 4 bases from V and 5 bases from J, with 17 bases in between. This chain's CDR3 is CASSRSRDRSTEAFF. CDR3 sequence (DNA): TGCGCCAGCAGCCGGTCCAGAGATAGATCGACTGAAGCTTTCTTT.

The chain employs TRBV5-1 and TRBJ1-6; 10 positions agree with TRBD1. Germline V gives CDR1 SGHRS, CDR2 YFSETQ. The ends lost 0 bases at V and 0 bases at J; junction bases unmatched: 9. CDR3 size: 20 residues. CDR3 DNA: TGCGCCAGCAGCTTGGAGGGACAGGGGTTTTTTAGCTCCTATAATTCACCCCTCCACTTT. Protein product: CASSLEGQGFFSSYNSPLHF.

The J gene is TRBJ2-2, the V gene TRBV5-5; D may be TRBD1 or TRBD2 (6 bases each). In germline, CDR1 is SGHKS, CDR2 YYEKEE (reference sequence). This CDR3 region has 16 residues. Trimming took 5 bases from V and 5 from J, leaving 19 bases between them. The CDR3 region has the DNA TGTGCCAGCAGACAGCCCGGGGGACACAAGACCGGGGAGCTGTTTTTT. Its translation: CASRQPGGHKTGELFF.

The rearrangement links TRBV19 to TRBJ2-6, with 7 bases identical to TRBD2. CDR1 is LNHDA, CDR2 SQIVND, per germline (reference sequence). The V and J ends lost 7 bases and 0 bases, in that order; junction bases with no gene match: 9. CDR3 size: 17 residues. In DNA, the CDR3 is TGTGCCAGTACCCTGGGGGGGAGTTCCTCTGGGGCCAACGTCCTGACTTTC. The encoded protein is CASTLGGSSSGANVLTF. The variable domain in full, with the rest retrieved from reference TRBV19 and TRBJ2-6, is DGGITQSPKYLFRKEGQNVTLSCEQNLNHDAMYWYRQDPGQGLRLIYYSQIVNDFQKGDIAEGYSVSREKKESFPLTVTSAQKNPTAFYLCASTLGGSSSGANVLTFGAGSRLTVL.